Each of the 30 T cell receptor beta chains below was sequenced from the same sample in a study of blood T cells in healthy people across ages. A second PCR of 7 to 11 cycles used a sample-barcoded 5' primer and a J-beta primer mix. One entry per CDR3 protein, called by TCRdb with MiXCR from the 5' RACE reads. The sample holds 1.5 million or so distinct CDR3 sequences, about 40% seen once. The source material was blood. Source of these receptors: a woman aged 18-29 years in good health.

Details on this clonotype: Its ends do not fully match the called genes, so a read error is possible. The rearrangement links TRBV6-5 to TRBJ2-3, with 9 bases lining up with TRBD2. CDR1 and CDR2 from the germline V gene are MNHEY and SVGAGI. The CDR3 runs to 16 residues. DNA for the CDR3: TGTGCCAACAGTTACTCGCGGCTAGCGGGATCAGATACGCAGTATTTT. Its translation is CANSYSRLAGSDTQYF.

The chain employs TRBV20-1 and TRBJ1-1; D is perhaps TRBD1 (5 bases). Trimming took off 5 bases at V and 4 bases at J, with 14 bases between the two ends. Germline V gene lookup returns CDR1 DFQATT and CDR2 SNEGSKA (reference sequence). The CDR3 is 13 residues long. The CDR3 reads CSALGAGSTEAFF. In DNA form, the CDR3 reads TGCAGTGCTCTAGGGGCCGGTTCCACTGAAGCTTTCTTT.

The rearrangement links TRBV6-6 to TRBJ2-3; TRBD2 aligns across 9 bases. Germline values: CDR1 MNHNY, CDR2 SVGAGI (reference sequence). J was trimmed by 5 bases and V by 2 bases; bases with no gene match: 8. The CDR3 is made up of 16 amino acids. CDR3 sequence: CASSYVRASGEDTQYF. The CDR3 DNA is TGTGCCAGCAGTTACGTTAGGGCTAGCGGGGAAGATACGCAGTATTTT.

The chain combines TRBV11-2 with TRBJ2-1, with 8 bases identical to TRBD2. The CDR3 spans 17 residues. J was trimmed by 0 bases and V by 4 bases; bases with no gene match: 8. Germline assignment: CDR1 SGHAT and CDR2 FQNNGV. CDR3 amino acids: CASSSQREMSSYNEQFF. The CDR3 DNA sequence: TGTGCCAGCAGCTCACAGCGGGAGATGAGCTCCTACAATGAGCAGTTCTTC.

Ten or more counts support this clonotype. V is TRBV9 and J is TRBJ2-3, with 10 bases lining up with TRBD2. Germline loops: CDR1 SGDLS, CDR2 YYNGEE. This CDR3 is built from 17 residues. V gave up 6 bases and J gave up 5 bases; unmatched junction bases: 15. CDR3 DNA sequence: TGTGCCAGCAACACCCTCGGGACTAGCGAGAGGGTAGATACGCAGTATTTT. It specifies CASNTLGTSERVDTQYF.

The V and J genes are TRBV19 and TRBJ1-1; TRBD1 is a possible D gene (5 bases). CDR1 is LNHDA and CDR2 is SQIVND in the germline V gene (reference sequence). Between the trimmed V and J ends, which lost 1 base and 1 base, there was a span of 10 bases. CDR3 length: 15 residues. CDR3 protein: CASSIAPTGNTEAFF. The CDR3 nucleotides are TGTGCCAGTAGTATAGCCCCTACAGGGAACACTGAAGCTTTCTTT.

In regard to this clonotype: This clone may be a read error of a much larger clone one base away. The rearrangement links TRBV12-3 or TRBV12-4 to TRBJ2-1, with TRBD2 matching 9 bases. Judging by the DNA end, TRBJ2-7 fits better; the J call may be wrong. The CDR3 spans 14 residues. CDR3 DNA sequence: TGTGCCAGCAGATTAGCGGGGGCCTACAATGAGCAGTACTTC. Its protein is CASRLAGAYNEQYF.

In its sample, this clonotype was seen a few times. The chain couples TRBV5-1 to TRBJ2-1; D gene uncertain. V gave up 1 base and J gave up 4 bases, with 12 bases separating them. Germline V lookup: CDR1 SGHRS, CDR2 YFSETQ. The CDR3 has 15 residues. The CDR3 loop is CASSLRATFYNEQFF. As DNA, the CDR3 is TGCGCCAGCAGCTTGCGGGCTACTTTTTACAATGAGCAGTTCTTC.

The gene calls are TRBV12-3 or TRBV12-4 and TRBJ2-7; possible D gene TRBD2, 5 bases. V lost 6 bases, J lost 2 bases, and 14 bases lay in between. The CDR3 sequence is 14 residues long. DNA for the CDR3: TGTGCCAGCAGCACCGGGATTGTTGCCTACGAGCAGTACTTC. Translating gives CASSTGIVAYEQYF.

In this sample, this clonotype turned up a few times. The gene calls are TRBV7-2 and TRBJ1-2; D not certain. The CDR3 runs 14 residues. Trimming took off 2 bases at V and 8 bases at J, with 15 bases between the two ends. Germline CDR1 is SGHTA and CDR2 is FQGNSA. Here the CDR3 DNA reads TGTGCCAGCAGCTTATCTCGGGAGCCCTGGGGCTACACCTTC. Encoded protein: CASSLSREPWGYTF.

Comments on this clonotype: The germline gene is not matched at one end of the junction; a read error may be the cause. This chain connects TRBV5-1 to TRBJ2-7; the match to TRBD2 covers 8 bases. Germline CDR1 is SGHRS and CDR2 is YFSETQ. This CDR3 is built from 15 residues. The CDR3 DNA reads TGCGCCAGCAGATTGGACGGGGGGGGGTCCTACGAGCAGTACTTC. As protein: CASRLDGGGSYEQYF.

The genes are TRBV13 and TRBJ1-1; 11 positions match TRBD1. Germline CDR1 is PRHDT and CDR2 is FYEKMQ (reference sequence). This CDR3 is 17 amino acids long. The ends lost 2 bases at V and 5 bases at J; junction bases unmatched: 10. The CDR3 sequence: CASSLSILDRGLTEAFF. The CDR3 region has the DNA TGTGCCAGCAGCTTAAGTATCTTGGACAGGGGGCTGACTGAAGCTTTCTTT.

The V call is TRBV7-2, the J call TRBJ2-1; 11 nucleotides align to TRBD2. V gave up 7 bases and J gave up 6 bases; unmatched junction bases: 8. CDR3 length equals 15 residues. CDR1 and CDR2 (germline): SGHTA, FQGNSA. DNA of the CDR3: TGTGCCAGCACCACCCAAGGACTAGCGGGCAATGAGCAGTTCTTC. Translating it yields CASTTQGLAGNEQFF.

This chain connects TRBV6-5 to TRBJ1-1; 8 positions agree with TRBD1. The V gene's germline CDR1 is MNHEY and CDR2 SVGAGI. Germline trimming cut 6 bases from V and 2 bases from J; bases unmatched to any gene: 8. This CDR3 region has 15 residues. The chain's CDR3 is CASSLIGQGNTEAFF. The CDR3 nucleotides are TGTGCCAGCAGCCTAATCGGACAGGGTAACACTGAAGCTTTCTTT.

In this sample, this clonotype turned up a few times. This chain joins TRBV7-9 and TRBJ1-4; 7 nucleotides agree with TRBD1. The V gene's germline CDR1 is SEHNR and CDR2 FQNEAQ (reference sequence). V lost 7 bases and J lost 2; bases outside the gene matches: 7. The CDR3 is 15 residues long. The CDR3: CASTAPTGTNEKLFF. The CDR3 nucleotides are TGTGCCAGCACCGCCCCGACAGGGACTAATGAAAAACTGTTTTTT.

The gene calls are TRBV7-3 and TRBJ2-2; 10 bases match TRBD1. J was trimmed by 5 bases and V by 5 bases; bases with no gene match: 8. The length of the CDR3 is 16 residues. Germline V lookup: CDR1 SGHTA, CDR2 FQGTGA. The CDR3 DNA sequence: TGTGCCAGCAGCCACCAGACAGGGGGCAAAACCGGGGAGCTGTTTTTT. As protein: CASSHQTGGKTGELFF.

This chain links TRBV6-5 with TRBJ1-2; D is undetermined. V shed 5 bases and J shed 2 bases, with 15 bases lying between them. This CDR3 is 15 amino acids long. Germline V CDR1 and CDR2: MNHEY, SVGAGI. In nucleotides, the CDR3 is TGTGCCAGCAGTGCGCTTGAGGTGCGGAACTATGGCTACACCTTC. This sequence encodes CASSALEVRNYGYTF.

This clonotype was counted a few times. The chain uses TRBV5-6 and TRBJ2-1, with a possible D match to TRBD2 (5 bases). CDR1 and CDR2 (germline): SGHDT, YYEEEE. This CDR3 is built from 16 residues. V was trimmed by 5 bases and J by 2 bases, leaving 17 bases between them. The CDR3 bases are TGTGCCAGCAGGTCGCGCCTAGCCGTTACCTACAATGAGCAGTTCTTC. Amino acid sequence: CASRSRLAVTYNEQFF. The full variable domain, in which reference TRBV5-6 and TRBJ2-1 provide the parts outside the CDR3, is DAGVTQSPTHLIKTRGQQVTLRCSPKSGHDTVSWYQQALGQGPQFIFQYYEEEERQRGNFPDRFSGHQFPNYSSELNVNALLLGDSALYLCASRSRLAVTYNEQFFGPGTRLTVL.

The V call is TRBV6-2 or TRBV6-3, the J call TRBJ2-1, with D possibly being TRBD2 (7 bases). Germline lookup yields CDR1 MNHEY and CDR2 SVGEGT. The CDR3 has 14 amino acids. V lost 3 bases and J lost 9, with 15 bases in between. The CDR3 loop reads CASSYNAGAGEQFF. CDR3 DNA sequence: TGTGCCAGCAGTTATAATGCGGGGGCGGGTGAGCAGTTCTTC.

CDR3 coding DNA: TGCAGTGGCCGCCCACAGGGGTTTAGTCCCCATGAGCAGTTCTTC. It codes for CSGRPQGFSPHEQFF. The chain has TRBV20-1 and TRBJ2-1, with TRBD1 matching over 7 bases. Germline CDR1 is DFQATT and CDR2 is SNEGSKA (reference sequence). The CDR3 consists of 15 residues. V lost 7 bases, J lost 8 bases, and 17 bases stayed unmatched.

This chain links TRBV9 with TRBJ1-1; 8 positions match TRBD1. CDR3 size: 15 residues. The J segment lost 2 bases and the V segment lost 0 bases, leaving 3 bases of the junction unmatched. Germline lookup yields CDR1 SGDLS and CDR2 YYNGEE. The chain's CDR3 is CASSVVDRANTEAFF. The CDR3 nucleotides read TGTGCCAGCAGCGTAGTGGACAGGGCTAACACTGAAGCTTTCTTT. The variable domain in full, completed from reference TRBV9 and TRBJ1-1, reads DSGVTQTPKHLITATGQRVTLRCSPRSGDLSVYWYQQSLDQGLQFLIQYYNGEERAKGNILERFSAQQFPDLHSELNLSSLELGDSALYFCASSVVDRANTEAFFGQGTRLTVV.

This clonotype was seen only a few times. V gene TRBV6-5 combines with J gene TRBJ2-5; 9 bases map to TRBD2. The junction had 3 bases not matched to a gene; V was cut back by 0 bases and J by 1 base. The CDR3 loop spans 16 amino acids. Germline V gene data show CDR1 as MNHEY and CDR2 as SVGAGI. The CDR3 coding sequence is TGTGCCAGCAGTTACTCCCTTAGCGGGGGCCAAGAGACCCAGTACTTC. This encodes CASSYSLSGGQETQYF.

Here the CDR3 reads CASSPTTLAGGRGEQYF. The CDR3, as DNA: TGTGCCAGCAGTCCTACAACACTAGCGGGAGGCAGGGGGGAGCAGTACTTC. The chain joins TRBV6-1 to TRBJ2-5; TRBD2 matches 12 bases. With 5 bases clipped from V and 11 bases from J, the junction kept 18 bases outside the gene matches. Germline-derived CDR1 and CDR2 are MNHNS and SASEGT. This CDR3 spans 17 amino acids.

The CDR3 sequence: CASSTLPAGGKNNEQFF. In nucleotides, the CDR3 is TGTGCCAGCAGCACCTTACCAGCGGGAGGGAAAAACAATGAGCAGTTCTTC. The genes are TRBV7-9 and TRBJ2-1, with 10 bases identical to TRBD2. Unmatched junction bases numbered 12, after V lost 5 bases and J lost 5 bases. This CDR3 region has 17 residues. CDR1 and CDR2 (germline): SEHNR, FQNEAQ (reference sequence).

The chain is built from TRBV18 and TRBJ2-2, with 8 bases aligning to TRBD1. V dropped 1 base and J dropped 4; count of bases not matched to a gene: 5. In germline, CDR1 is KGHSH, CDR2 LQKENI. The CDR3 sequence is 16 residues long. Written as DNA, the CDR3 is TGTGCCAGCTCACCACAGCAGGGGGCGACCACCGGGGAGCTGTTTTTT. Its protein product is CASSPQQGATTGELFF.

The chain carries TRBV7-2 and TRBJ2-7; 7 positions match TRBD1. Germline V gene sequence: CDR1 SGHTA, CDR2 FQGNSA. V lost 7 bases to trimming and J lost 2 bases; unmatched junction nucleotides: 14. The CDR3 has 16 amino acids. The chain's CDR3 is CASTPQSMQGAYEQYF. The CDR3, as DNA: TGTGCCAGCACCCCACAGTCGATGCAGGGGGCCTACGAGCAGTACTTC.

This clonotype was recorded only once. The chain has TRBV6-5 and TRBJ1-5, with D perhaps TRBD1 (6 bases). With 8 bases removed from V and 3 bases from J, the gap between germline ends came to 14 bases. The length of the CDR3 is 14 residues. Per germline, CDR1 MNHEY and CDR2 SVGAGI. The CDR3 coding sequence is TGTGCCAGCGCTGCGGGGGGCCTCAATCAGCCCCAGCATTTT. This codes for CASAAGGLNQPQHF.

The J gene is TRBJ2-3, the V gene TRBV21-1; no check of the table's D call, TRBD2, against the DNA was made. TRBV21-1 is a pseudogene segment. The CDR3 runs to 16 residues. This chain's CDR3 is CASWRVAGPRTDTQYF. DNA for the CDR3: TGTGCCAGCTGGCGGGTAGCGGGACCCCGCACAGATACGCAGTATTTT.

This clonotype was detected only a few times. The chain combines TRBV12-3 or TRBV12-4 with TRBJ2-1, with TRBD2 matching 16 bases. V was clipped by 5 bases and J by 5 bases; unmatched bases: 6. The CDR3 has 17 amino acids. The DNA of the CDR3 is TGTGCCAGCAGTCCCGGGACTAGCGGGAGGGCCCACAATGAGCAGTTCTTC. It specifies CASSPGTSGRAHNEQFF.

This clonotype has only one observation. A much larger clone differs by one base, so this may be a read error. V usage is TRBV4-2 and J usage is TRBJ2-3, with 9 positions matching TRBD2. The CDR3 has 16 amino acids. Germline CDR1 is LGHNA and CDR2 is YNFKEQ. The CDR3 spells CASSQDLAGPTVTQYF. For the CDR3, the DNA is TGTGCCAGCAGCCAAGATCTAGCGGGGCCCACAGTTACGCAGTATTTT.